In this sample, the clone carrying this T cell receptor beta chain turned up a few times. Its antigen is not identified. The V gene's germline CDR1 is MDHEN and CDR2 SYDVKM. Trimming removed 5 bases at V and 4 bases at J, with 27 bases between. This CDR3 contains 18 residues. TCRdb used MiXCR to reprocess the RT-PCR reads, holding one entry per CDR3 protein. The sample holds under 200,000 distinct CDR3 sequences, 9.5% to 12% seen once. The sample comes from a study of response to subunit inactivated influenza vaccine. General study points: Authors suggested each seasonal influenza vaccination recruits few new T cells.

The V gene is TRBV28, the J gene TRBJ2-7, with D possibly being TRBD2 (6 bases). The sequencing used CD8+ T cells sorted from PBMCs, collected less than 30 months after vaccination. The sequence derives from a man between 50 and 69 years old who received an inactivated influenza vaccine. CDR3 amino acids: CASSTPRITSRPPYEQYF. The CDR3 DNA sequence: TGTGCCAGCAGTACCCCCCGGATCACTAGCCGACCCCCTTACGAGCAGTACTTC. The full variable domain, its missing parts supplied by reference TRBV28 and TRBJ2-7, is DVKVTQSSRYLVKRTGEKVFLECVQDMDHENMFWYRQDPGLGLRLIYFSYDVKMKEKGDIPEGYSVSREKKERFSLILESASTNQTSMYLCASSTPRITSRPPYEQYFGPGTRLTVT.